These T cell receptor beta chains were read from a single sample in a study of PD-L1 blockade in urothelial cancer. This table comes from immunoSEQ multiplex PCR, and its TCRdb copy is limited to in-frame clones, with some not included. The table has roughly 20,000 clones, almost 90% seen once. Source: PBMCs, taken around atezolizumab (anti-PD-L1) treatment. The source of these receptors is a man aged 45-60 years with urothelial cancer. The CDR3 runs from the conserved cysteine through the conserved F or W. The order of the fields is J gene, D gene, V gene, clone size, CDR3 protein, CDR3 DNA. A D gene is named only where the DNA matches it firmly. Clone size is not always given. Where it is, it says once, few, many or a class for expanded clones.

j_gene: TRBJ2-2; d_gene: -; v_gene: TRBV10-3; abundance: -; CDR3aa: CAISTHARVGELFF; CDR3nt: TGTGCCATCAGTACCCACGCTCGGGTCGGGGAGCTGTTTTTT
j_gene: TRBJ2-1; d_gene: TRBD2; v_gene: TRBV12-5; abundance: -; CDR3aa: CASGSEVDSPSGGPWNEQFF; CDR3nt: TGTGCTAGTGGTTCCGAGGTGGACAGCCCTAGCGGGGGGCCGTGGAATGAGCAGTTCTTC
j_gene: TRBJ2-7; d_gene: TRBD2; v_gene: TRBV10-3; abundance: once; CDR3aa: CAISPLAGRSYEQYF; CDR3nt: TGTGCCATCAGTCCCCTAGCGGGACGATCCTACGAGCAGTACTTC
j_gene: TRBJ2-5; d_gene: -; v_gene: TRBV4-3; abundance: -; CDR3aa: CASSQDRHPSPETQYF; CDR3nt: TGCGCCAGCAGCCAAGACCGCCATCCTAGTCCGGAGACCCAGTACTTC
j_gene: TRBJ2-7; d_gene: -; v_gene: TRBV4-2; abundance: once; CDR3aa: CASSQDPHYEQYF; CDR3nt: TGTGCCAGCAGCCAAGATCCCCATTACGAGCAGTACTTC
j_gene: TRBJ2-5; d_gene: -; v_gene: TRBV19; abundance: -; CDR3aa: CASRKGVVGETQYF; CDR3nt: TGTGCCAGTAGAAAAGGGGTCGTCGGGGAGACCCAGTACTTC
j_gene: TRBJ1-1; d_gene: TRBD1; v_gene: TRBV9; abundance: -; CDR3aa: CASSDTGATEAFF; CDR3nt: TGTGCCAGCAGCGATACAGGGGCCACTGAAGCTTTCTTT
j_gene: TRBJ1-3; d_gene: -; v_gene: TRBV6-5; abundance: -; CDR3aa: CASSQAGSGNTIYF; CDR3nt: TGTGCCAGCAGTCAGGCGGGCTCTGGAAACACCATATATTTT
j_gene: TRBJ2-5; d_gene: TRBD2; v_gene: TRBV28; abundance: once; CDR3aa: CASSRLAGGNWETQYF; CDR3nt: TGTGCCAGCAGTCGACTAGCGGGAGGAAATTGGGAGACCCAGTACTTC
j_gene: TRBJ2-7; d_gene: TRBD1; v_gene: TRBV25-1; abundance: -; CDR3aa: CASSPGQAHEQYF; CDR3nt: TGTGCCAGCAGTCCGGGACAGGCGCACGAGCAGTACTTC
j_gene: TRBJ2-3; d_gene: TRBD2; v_gene: TRBV5-1; abundance: once; CDR3aa: CASSTGLAGGHDTQYF; CDR3nt: TGCGCCAGCAGCACCGGACTAGCGGGGGGACATGATACGCAGTATTTT
j_gene: TRBJ1-2; d_gene: TRBD1; v_gene: TRBV6-5; abundance: -; CDR3aa: CATSPYRGHNYGYTF; CDR3nt: TGTGCCACCTCGCCCTACAGGGGGCATAACTATGGCTACACCTTC
j_gene: TRBJ2-3; d_gene: TRBD1; v_gene: TRBV4-1; abundance: few; CDR3aa: CASSQETGVYTQYF; CDR3nt: TGCGCCAGCAGCCAAGAGACAGGGGTTTATACGCAGTATTTT
j_gene: TRBJ2-7; d_gene: -; v_gene: TRBV15; abundance: -; CDR3aa: CATSRVRFSGSYEQYF; CDR3nt: TGTGCCACCAGCAGAGTGAGGTTCTCAGGGTCATACGAGCAGTACTTC
j_gene: TRBJ2-5; d_gene: -; v_gene: TRBV9; abundance: -; CDR3aa: CASSETQGGETQYF; CDR3nt: TGTGCCAGCAGCGAGACTCAGGGGGGAGAGACCCAGTACTTC